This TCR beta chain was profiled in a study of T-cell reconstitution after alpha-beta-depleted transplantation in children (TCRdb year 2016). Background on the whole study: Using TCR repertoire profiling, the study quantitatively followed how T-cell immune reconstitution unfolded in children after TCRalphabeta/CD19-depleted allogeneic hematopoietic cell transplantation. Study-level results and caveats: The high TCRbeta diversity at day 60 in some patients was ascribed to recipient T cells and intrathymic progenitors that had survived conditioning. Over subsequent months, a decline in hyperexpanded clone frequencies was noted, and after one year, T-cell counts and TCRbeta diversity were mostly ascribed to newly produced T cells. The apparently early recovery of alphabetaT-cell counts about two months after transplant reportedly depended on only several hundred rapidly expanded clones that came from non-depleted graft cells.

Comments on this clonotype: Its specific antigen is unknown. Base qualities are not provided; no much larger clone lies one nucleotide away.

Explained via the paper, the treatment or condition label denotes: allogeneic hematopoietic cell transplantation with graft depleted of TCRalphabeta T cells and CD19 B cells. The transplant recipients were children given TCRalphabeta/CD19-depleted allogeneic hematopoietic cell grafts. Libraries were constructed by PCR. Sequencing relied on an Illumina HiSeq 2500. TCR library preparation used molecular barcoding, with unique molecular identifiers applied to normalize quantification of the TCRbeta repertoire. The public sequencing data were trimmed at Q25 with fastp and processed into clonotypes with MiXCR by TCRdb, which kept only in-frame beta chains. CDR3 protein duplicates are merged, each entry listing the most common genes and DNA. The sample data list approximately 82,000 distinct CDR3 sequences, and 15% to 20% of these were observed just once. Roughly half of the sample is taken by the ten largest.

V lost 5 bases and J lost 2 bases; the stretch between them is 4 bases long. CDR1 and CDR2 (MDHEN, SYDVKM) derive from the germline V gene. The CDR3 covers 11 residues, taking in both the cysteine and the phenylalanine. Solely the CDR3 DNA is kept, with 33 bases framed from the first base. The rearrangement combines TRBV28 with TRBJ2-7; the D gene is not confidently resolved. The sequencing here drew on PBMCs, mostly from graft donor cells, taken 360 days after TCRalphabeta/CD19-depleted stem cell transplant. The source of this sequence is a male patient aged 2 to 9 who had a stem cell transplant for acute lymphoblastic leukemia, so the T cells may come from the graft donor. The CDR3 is CASSTPYEQYF. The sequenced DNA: TGTGCCAGCAGTACACCCTACGAGCAGTACTTC. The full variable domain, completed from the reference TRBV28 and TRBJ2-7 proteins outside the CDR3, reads DVKVTQSSRYLVKRTGEKVFLECVQDMDHENMFWYRQDPGLGLRLIYFSYDVKMKEKGDIPEGYSVSREKKERFSLILESASTNQTSMYLCASSTPYEQYFGPGTRLTVT.